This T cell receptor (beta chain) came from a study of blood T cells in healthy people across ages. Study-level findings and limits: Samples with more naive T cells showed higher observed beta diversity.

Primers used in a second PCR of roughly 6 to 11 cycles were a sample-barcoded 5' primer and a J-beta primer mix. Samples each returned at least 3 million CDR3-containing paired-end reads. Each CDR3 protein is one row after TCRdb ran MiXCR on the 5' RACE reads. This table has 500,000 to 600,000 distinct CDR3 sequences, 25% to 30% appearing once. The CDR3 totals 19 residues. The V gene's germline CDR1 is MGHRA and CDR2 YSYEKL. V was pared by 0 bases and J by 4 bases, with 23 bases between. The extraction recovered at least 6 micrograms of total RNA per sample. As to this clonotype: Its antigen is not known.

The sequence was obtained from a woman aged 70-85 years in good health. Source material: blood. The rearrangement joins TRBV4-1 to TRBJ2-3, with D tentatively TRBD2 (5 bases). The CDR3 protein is CASSQDLVEADASADTQYF. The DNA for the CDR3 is TGCGCCAGCAGCCAAGATTTGGTGGAGGCCGACGCTTCCGCAGATACGCAGTATTTT.